The sequence of this T cell receptor (beta chain) was determined in a study of CD4 T cells in relation to SARS-CoV-2 and coronaviruses. Study as a whole: TCR beta CDR3s were sequenced after roughly nine-day antigen culture of PBMCs.

TCRdb's copy holds only in-frame clones and misses some; the assay was immunoSEQ multiplex PCR. Among some 27,000 clones listed, roughly 69% were seen once. For this clone: Its target is unknown.

Unexposed donor CD4+ T cells date from about 2011-2018, before the COVID-19 pandemic. CD4+ T cells were isolated from the cells after 10 days of culture. CDR1 and CDR2 (germline): MDHEN, SYDVKM. V gave up 9 bases and J gave up 5 bases, with 23 bases separating them. CDR3 length: 16 residues. The sample taken for sequencing was CD4+ T cells from PBMCs, cultured in vitro. This sequence originates from a human donor in good health. The chain uses TRBV28 and TRBJ2-1; either TRBD1 or TRBD2 may fit D (6 bases each). CDR3 loop: CASNEGGWGGNNEQFF. Written as DNA, the CDR3 is TGTGCCAGTAATGAGGGGGGCTGGGGCGGGAACAATGAGCAGTTCTTC. The variable domain in full, completed from reference TRBV28 and TRBJ2-1, reads DVKVTQSSRYLVKRTGEKVFLECVQDMDHENMFWYRQDPGLGLRLIYFSYDVKMKEKGDIPEGYSVSREKKERFSLILESASTNQTSMYLCASNEGGWGGNNEQFFGPGTRLTVL.